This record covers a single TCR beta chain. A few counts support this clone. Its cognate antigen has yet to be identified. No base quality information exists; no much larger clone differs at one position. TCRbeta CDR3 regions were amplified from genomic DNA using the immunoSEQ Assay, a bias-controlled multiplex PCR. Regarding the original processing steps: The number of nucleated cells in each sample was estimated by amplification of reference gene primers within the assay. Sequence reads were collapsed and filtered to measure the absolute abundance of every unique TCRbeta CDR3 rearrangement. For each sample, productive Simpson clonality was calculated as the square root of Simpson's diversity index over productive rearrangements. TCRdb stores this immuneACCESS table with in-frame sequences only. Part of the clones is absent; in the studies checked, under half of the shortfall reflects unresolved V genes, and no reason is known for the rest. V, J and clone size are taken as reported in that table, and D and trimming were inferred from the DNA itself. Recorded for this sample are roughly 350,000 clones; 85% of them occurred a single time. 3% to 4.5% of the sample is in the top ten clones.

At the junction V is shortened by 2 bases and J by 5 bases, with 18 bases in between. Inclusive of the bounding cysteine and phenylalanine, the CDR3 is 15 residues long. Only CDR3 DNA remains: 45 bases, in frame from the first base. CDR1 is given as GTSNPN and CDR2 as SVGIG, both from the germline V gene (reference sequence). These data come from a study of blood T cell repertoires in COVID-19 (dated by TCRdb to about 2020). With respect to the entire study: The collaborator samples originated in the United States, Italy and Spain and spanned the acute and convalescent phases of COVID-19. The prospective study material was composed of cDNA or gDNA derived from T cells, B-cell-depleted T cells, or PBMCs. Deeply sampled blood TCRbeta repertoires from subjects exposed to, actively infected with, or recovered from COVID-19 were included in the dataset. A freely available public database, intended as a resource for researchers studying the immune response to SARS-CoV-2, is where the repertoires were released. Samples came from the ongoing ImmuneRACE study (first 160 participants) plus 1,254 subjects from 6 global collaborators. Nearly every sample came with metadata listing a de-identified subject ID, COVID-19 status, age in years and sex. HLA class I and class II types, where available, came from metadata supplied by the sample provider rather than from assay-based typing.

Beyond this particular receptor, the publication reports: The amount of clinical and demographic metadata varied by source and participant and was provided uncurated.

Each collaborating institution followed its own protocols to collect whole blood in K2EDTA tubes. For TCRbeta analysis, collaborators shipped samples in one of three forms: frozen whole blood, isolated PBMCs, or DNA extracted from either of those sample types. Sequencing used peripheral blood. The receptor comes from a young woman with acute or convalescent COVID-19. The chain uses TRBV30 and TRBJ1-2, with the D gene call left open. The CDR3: CAWSSSGDEEYGYTF. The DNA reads TGTGCCTGGAGTTCCAGCGGGGATGAAGAATATGGCTACACCTTC.